The 18 T cell receptor beta chains in this list originate from one sample, sequenced in a study of cytomegalovirus exposure and HLA in healthy donors. The PCR ran on 60 Vbeta and 13 Jbeta primers. The table came from immunoSEQ multiplex PCR; TCRdb's copy has only in-frame clones and leaves some out. The data contain about 150,000 clones, nearly 80% of them singletons. The sequenced sample consisted of PBMCs. The source is a woman aged 40 to 50 in good health and CMV-seronegative.

In this sample, this clone turned up once. The V and J genes are TRBV19 and TRBJ2-7; 10 positions match TRBD1. CDR1 is LNHDA and CDR2 is SQIVND in the germline V gene (reference sequence). J was trimmed by 2 bases and V by 3 bases; bases with no gene match: 4. This CDR3 has 15 amino acids. CDR3 nucleotides: TGTGCCAGTAGTATTCCGGGACAGGGGACCTACGAGCAGTACTTC. This codes for CASSIPGQGTYEQYF.

This chain uses TRBV5-1 with TRBJ1-1, with 8 bases lining up with TRBD1. Germline V gene data show CDR1 as SGHRS and CDR2 as YFSETQ. The CDR3 runs 16 residues. With V trimmed by 4 bases and J by 0 bases, 8 bases remained unmatched. This CDR3 is CASSRGTGNMNTEAFF. The DNA for the CDR3 is TGCGCCAGCAGCCGAGGGACAGGAAACATGAACACTGAAGCTTTCTTT.

This sequence joins TRBV5-4 and TRBJ2-5; maybe TRBD1 (5 bases). V was pared by 3 bases and J by 2 bases, with 14 bases between. The CDR3 spans 15 residues. Germline V gives CDR1 SGHNT, CDR2 YYREEE (reference sequence). In DNA form, the CDR3 reads TGTGCCAGCAGCTCCCAGAGACAGTTACAAGAGACCCAGTACTTC. Amino acid sequence: CASSSQRQLQETQYF.

This chain joins TRBV27 and TRBJ1-1; TRBD1 matches at 9 bases. CDR3 length equals 16 residues. From germline, CDR1 is MNHEY and CDR2 SMNVEV (reference sequence). Trimming took 5 bases from V and 2 from J; bases not matched to a gene: 9. The CDR3 sequence: CASSPRQGGFNTEAFF. In DNA, the CDR3 is TGTGCCAGCAGTCCCCGACAGGGGGGCTTCAACACTGAAGCTTTCTTT.

The chain employs TRBV29-1 and TRBJ1-4; D is perhaps TRBD1 (5 bases). Germline CDR1 and CDR2: SQVTM and ANQGSEA. Between the trimmed V and J ends, which lost 4 bases and 1 base, there was a span of 13 bases. This CDR3 has 15 amino acids. The CDR3 DNA reads as TGCAGCGTTGGACCAACAGGAAAAACTAATGAAAAACTGTTTTTT. Protein product: CSVGPTGKTNEKLFF.

This sequence joins TRBV18 and TRBJ1-2; D may be TRBD1 (5 bases). Germline V CDR1 and CDR2: KGHSH, LQKENI. There are 13 residues in the CDR3. Between the trimmed V and J ends, which lost 5 bases and 5 bases, there was a span of 12 bases. CDR3 in amino acids: CASSEDSEYGYTF. In DNA, the CDR3 is TGTGCCAGCTCAGAAGACAGCGAGTATGGCTACACCTTC.

The chain employs TRBV5-1 and TRBJ2-2, with D perhaps TRBD1 (6 bases). The V gene's germline CDR1 is SGHRS and CDR2 YFSETQ. Trimming took 2 bases from V and 6 from J, leaving 14 bases between them. CDR3 size: 15 residues. This CDR3 reads CASSFHQTGPGELFF. The CDR3, as DNA: TGCGCCAGCAGCTTCCACCAAACAGGGCCCGGGGAGCTGTTTTTT.

This clone was seen more than once but under ten times. The V call is TRBV10-1, the J call TRBJ1-1, with 8 bases identical to TRBD1. The V segment lost 3 bases and the J segment 1 base; nucleotides outside the gene matches: 1. CDR3 length: 14 residues. Germline V gene lookup returns CDR1 WNHNN and CDR2 SYGVQD (reference sequence). The CDR3 here is CASSDRGQNTEAFF. The CDR3 bases are TGCGCCAGCAGTGACAGGGGGCAGAACACTGAAGCTTTCTTT.

The gene calls are TRBV11-2 and TRBJ1-5, with D unclear. V was pared by 0 bases and J by 4 bases, with 4 bases between. The CDR3 loop spans 13 amino acids. From germline, CDR1 is SGHAT and CDR2 FQNNGV. The CDR3 DNA is TGTGCCAGCAGCTTAGACCTTAATCAGCCCCAGCATTTT. This encodes CASSLDLNQPQHF.

J is TRBJ1-1 and V is TRBV5-5; weak D call: TRBD1 (6 bases). This CDR3 spans 14 amino acids. Trimming pared 5 bases from V and 7 bases from J, leaving 18 bases between. Germline loops: CDR1 SGHKS, CDR2 YYEKEE (reference sequence). The CDR3 loop reads CASSHPPGHIEAFF. The CDR3 nucleotides read TGTGCCAGCAGTCACCCCCCGGGACATATTGAAGCTTTCTTT. Filled out from reference TRBV5-5 and TRBJ1-1, the complete variable domain reads DAGVTQSPTHLIKTRGQQVTLRCSPISGHKSVSWYQQVLGQGPQFIFQYYEKEERGRGNFPDRFSARQFPNYSSELNVNALLLGDSALYLCASSHPPGHIEAFFGQGTRLTVV.

About this clone itself: One end of the junction is discordant with germline, which a read error may explain. V is TRBV7-9 and J is TRBJ2-3; 10 nucleotides line up with TRBD2. The CDR3 consists of 16 residues. Germline V lookup: CDR1 SEHNR, CDR2 FQNEAQ (reference sequence). The CDR3 loop reads CSSSPPSGGRTDTQYF. The CDR3 DNA follows: TGTTCCAGCAGCCCCCCTAGCGGGGGACGCACAGATACGCAGTATTTT.

This clone appeared a few times. The J gene is TRBJ1-2, the V gene TRBV15, with a tentative D call TRBD1 (5 bases). Between the trimmed V and J ends, which lost 3 bases and 6 bases, there was a span of 11 bases. The CDR3 has 13 residues. Looked up from germline, CDR1 is LNHNV and CDR2 is YYDKDF (reference sequence). The DNA for the CDR3 is TGTGCCACCAGCAGCGGACAAGGGGATGGCTACACCTTC. Translating gives CATSSGQGDGYTF.

The rearrangement links TRBV28 to TRBJ1-4, with TRBD1 identical over 9 bases. From germline, CDR1 is MDHEN and CDR2 SYDVKM. The J segment lost 7 bases and the V segment lost 2 bases, leaving 5 bases of the junction unmatched. The CDR3 sequence is 15 residues long. The chain's CDR3 is CASSLIMTGGEKLFF. CDR3 sequence (DNA): TGTGCCAGCAGTTTAATAATGACAGGGGGTGAAAAACTGTTTTTT.

This rearrangement joins TRBV18 to TRBJ1-1; a possible D gene is TRBD1 (6 bases). Per the germline V gene, CDR1 is KGHSH and CDR2 is LQKENI. The CDR3 has 12 residues. V was cut by 5 bases and J by 5 bases, with 9 bases left in between. Here the CDR3 DNA reads TGTGCCAGCTCAGAAACAGGGACTGAAGCTTTCTTT. Residues: CASSETGTEAFF.

This clone has only one observation. The chain combines TRBV15 with TRBJ2-1; D is possibly TRBD1 (6 bases). Trimming cost V 0 bases and J 15 bases, with 12 bases left between them. Germline-derived CDR1 and CDR2 are LNHNV and YYDKDF (reference sequence). The CDR3 is made up of 12 amino acids. This CDR3 reads CATSRDYQGWFF. CDR3 DNA: TGTGCCACCAGCAGAGACTACCAGGGGTGGTTCTTC.

In its sample, this clone was seen once. The chain is built from TRBV27 and TRBJ1-1, with D perhaps matching TRBD1 (6 bases). The CDR3 covers 13 residues. The V gene lost 7 bases and the J gene lost 4 bases, with 13 bases spanning the gap. Germline CDR1 MNHEY, CDR2 SMNVEV (reference sequence). Here the CDR3 reads CASMGAGPTEAFF. CDR3 in DNA: TGTGCCAGCATGGGGGCAGGGCCCACTGAAGCTTTCTTT.

The rearrangement links TRBV6-1 to TRBJ1-2, with D perhaps TRBD1 (5 bases). Germline CDR1 MNHNS, CDR2 SASEGT. The germline V and J ends were trimmed by 6 bases and 7 bases, with 15 bases remaining between them. The CDR3 is made up of 13 amino acids. The CDR3 bases are TGTGCCAGCAGAAAACATGCGGGGGTTGGCTACACCTTC. It translates to CASRKHAGVGYTF.

The chain employs TRBV5-8 and TRBJ1-1; maybe TRBD1 (6 bases). This CDR3 comprises 13 residues. Germline V lookup: CDR1 SGHTS, CDR2 YDEGEE. The germline V and J ends were trimmed by 10 bases and 0 bases, with 13 bases remaining between them. The CDR3 here is CAQGRGMNTEAFF. DNA for the CDR3: TGTGCCCAAGGGAGGGGGATGAACACTGAAGCTTTCTTT.